Each of the 26 T cell receptor beta chains below was sequenced from the same sample in a study of naive and memory T cell subsets. Both TRBC1 and TRBC2 were covered by a beta constant-region primer of two equimolar oligonucleotides. MiXCR, applied by TCRdb to the UMI-ligation and nested PCR reads, yields one record per CDR3 protein. Of approximately 140,000 distinct CDR3 sequences in the sample, about 17% were seen once. The source material was naive CD4+ T cells from blood. These TCRs come from a human donor in good health.

This chain uses TRBV24-1 with TRBJ2-3, with a tentative D call TRBD1 (5 bases). CDR3 size: 16 residues. The V end was cut by 0 bases, the J end by 2 bases, with 11 bases between. Germline V gene sequence: CDR1 KGHDR, CDR2 SFDVKD. In DNA, the CDR3 is TGTGCCACCAGTGATTTGGACAGAATATACACAGATACGCAGTATTTT. Translated, it gives CATSDLDRIYTDTQYF.

This clonotype was seen a handful of times. V is TRBV5-1 and J is TRBJ1-6; a weak D match, TRBD1 (5 bases). Per the germline V gene, CDR1 is SGHRS and CDR2 is YFSETQ. The germline V and J ends were trimmed by 0 bases and 7 bases, with 11 bases remaining between them. The CDR3 is 15 residues long. The CDR3 spells CASSLAIGGNSPLHF. CDR3 in DNA: TGCGCCAGCAGCTTGGCAATCGGGGGAAATTCACCCCTCCACTTT.

This sequence joins TRBV20-1 and TRBJ1-5, with 10 positions matching TRBD1. The trim removed 3 bases at V and 7 bases at J, leaving 9 bases unmatched. The CDR3 spans 15 residues. Germline values: CDR1 DFQATT, CDR2 SNEGSKA (reference sequence). This chain's CDR3 is CSARKGTGERQPQHF. Written as DNA, the CDR3 is TGCAGTGCTAGGAAAGGGACAGGGGAGCGGCAGCCCCAGCATTTT.

V gene TRBV12-3 or TRBV12-4 combines with J gene TRBJ2-4; 7 nucleotides align to TRBD1. This CDR3 has 17 residues. V lost 5 bases to trimming and J lost 1 base; unmatched junction nucleotides: 11. The CDR3 nucleotides are TGTGCCAGCAGTACATACCAAACAGGGGTGGCCAAAAACATTCAGTACTTC. Encoded protein: CASSTYQTGVAKNIQYF.

This clonotype was seen only a few times. This chain links TRBV7-2 with TRBJ2-6; TRBD1 aligns across 7 bases. CDR3 length: 17 amino acids. Germline V gives CDR1 SGHTA, CDR2 FQGNSA. J gave up 2 bases and V 3 bases, and 7 bases lay outside the gene matches. CDR3 DNA: TGTGCCAGCAGCTTTAGGGGGCGCAGGCCTGGGGCCAACGTCCTGACTTTC. Protein product: CASSFRGRRPGANVLTF.

The rearrangement joins TRBV27 to TRBJ2-5; 7 bases align to TRBD1. The V and J ends lost 5 bases and 2 bases, in that order; junction bases with no gene match: 20. The CDR3 spans 19 residues. Germline CDR1 MNHEY, CDR2 SMNVEV (reference sequence). In DNA form, the CDR3 reads TGTGCCAGCAGTCTCAACGACAGGGCCAGCAAGTTAATGCAAGAGACCCAGTACTTC. The encoded protein is CASSLNDRASKLMQETQYF.

This chain joins TRBV30 and TRBJ1-2; D unresolved. V shed 3 bases and J shed 8 bases, with 10 bases lying between them. There are 11 residues in the CDR3. Germline lookup yields CDR1 GTSNPN and CDR2 SVGIG (reference sequence). CDR3 DNA sequence: TGTGCCTGGAGCCGAATTTCGGGCTACACCTTC. Translated, it gives CAWSRISGYTF.

The chain is built from TRBV12-3 or TRBV12-4 and TRBJ1-2, with a possible D match to TRBD1 (6 bases). The CDR3 is made up of 14 amino acids. Deletions cut 7 bases from V and 0 bases from J, with 12 bases between. The CDR3 region is CASTERGANYGYTF. The CDR3 DNA follows: TGTGCCAGCACCGAGAGGGGGGCTAACTATGGCTACACCTTC.

The chain combines TRBV20-1 with TRBJ1-4, with D maybe TRBD1 (6 bases). Germline values: CDR1 DFQATT, CDR2 SNEGSKA (reference sequence). V gave up 5 bases and J gave up 8 bases, with 18 bases separating them. The CDR3 totals 14 residues. The CDR3 DNA reads TGCAGTGCTTCAGGCGGGGGGCGGGGGGAAAAACTGTTTTTT. Amino acids: CSASGGGRGEKLFF.

This clonotype has a handful of counts. The rearrangement joins TRBV20-1 to TRBJ2-7, with 8 nucleotides matching TRBD2. This CDR3 comprises 14 residues. The germline CDR1 and CDR2 sequences are DFQATT and SNEGSKA (reference sequence). With 6 bases clipped from V and 3 bases from J, the junction kept 10 bases outside the gene matches. The CDR3 DNA reads as TGCAGTGCAGAGAGCGGGAGTATCAGCTACGAGCAGTACTTC. Its translation is CSAESGSISYEQYF.

This clonotype occurred many times. The chain links TRBV9 to TRBJ1-1, with D tentatively TRBD1 (6 bases). The CDR3 has 16 residues. The germline V gene has CDR1 SGDLS and CDR2 YYNGEE. With 2 bases removed from V and 7 bases from J, the gap between germline ends came to 21 bases. The CDR3: CASSVGPSGTSNEAFF. CDR3 nucleotide sequence: TGTGCCAGCAGCGTCGGTCCGTCCGGGACAAGTAATGAAGCTTTCTTT.

The J gene is TRBJ2-5, the V gene TRBV5-1; TRBD1 is a possible D gene (7 bases). CDR1 and CDR2 from the germline V gene are SGHRS and YFSETQ. Trimming removed 4 bases from V and 3 bases from J, with 13 bases in between. The CDR3 consists of 14 residues. CDR3 residues: CASSGRTGEETQYF. CDR3 coding DNA: TGCGCCAGCAGCGGGAGGACAGGAGAAGAGACCCAGTACTTC.

This clonotype turned up a few times. The J gene is TRBJ2-1, the V gene TRBV29-1; possibly TRBD2 for D (5 bases). This CDR3 is 12 amino acids long. Germline-derived CDR1 and CDR2 are SQVTM and ANQGSEA. V gave up 7 bases and J gave up 6 bases, with 13 bases separating them. The CDR3 coding sequence is TGCAGCGCCGGACTGGGAGTCAATGAGCAGTTCTTC. As protein: CSAGLGVNEQFF.

This clonotype has more than one count but fewer than ten. The chain combines TRBV7-9 with TRBJ1-5, with 11 positions matching TRBD1. Germline V gene data show CDR1 as SEHNR and CDR2 as FQNEAQ (reference sequence). Germline trimming cut 5 bases from V and 2 bases from J; bases unmatched to any gene: 8. The CDR3 has 17 amino acids. The CDR3 spells CASSRGTGGRGNQPQHF. CDR3 DNA sequence: TGTGCCAGCAGCCGCGGGACAGGGGGACGGGGCAATCAGCCCCAGCATTTT.

This chain connects TRBV12-3 or TRBV12-4 to TRBJ2-1; 10 nucleotides agree with TRBD2. The V and J ends lost 6 bases and 4 bases, in that order; junction bases with no gene match: 3. CDR3 length: 14 residues. The CDR3 nucleotides read TGTGCCAGCAGCCCGGGACTAGCGTACAATGAGCAGTTCTTC. Protein sequence: CASSPGLAYNEQFF.

There are a few counts of this clonotype. The chain uses TRBV7-2 and TRBJ2-2; the D is unclear. The V gene's germline CDR1 is SGHTA and CDR2 FQGNSA. CDR3 length: 16 residues. V was trimmed by 3 bases and J by 0 bases, leaving 11 bases between them. The CDR3 region is CASSFPASSNTGELFF. CDR3 DNA sequence: TGTGCCAGCAGCTTTCCGGCGTCCTCGAACACCGGGGAGCTGTTTTTT.

The chain joins TRBV28 to TRBJ2-7, with D possibly TRBD2 on 5 matching bases. The CDR3 length is 14 residues. Germline CDR1 is MDHEN and CDR2 is SYDVKM. V was clipped by 1 base and J by 5 bases, with 12 bases between them. The CDR3 reads CASSLSGSPHEQYF. For the CDR3, the DNA is TGTGCCAGCAGTTTATCTGGGAGTCCCCACGAGCAGTACTTC.

This clonotype appeared a few times. The chain recombines TRBV5-1 with TRBJ1-1, with 7 bases aligning to TRBD1. Trimming took 0 bases from V and 8 from J; bases not matched to a gene: 1. The CDR3 contains 12 residues. Looked up from germline, CDR1 is SGHRS and CDR2 is YFSETQ. The CDR3 DNA follows: TGCGCCAGCAGCTTGGGACAGGGAGAAGCTTTCTTT. Protein sequence: CASSLGQGEAFF.

This chain joins TRBV5-1 and TRBJ2-7; TRBD2 matches at 12 bases. V shed 1 base and J 2 bases; nucleotides not matched to a gene: 7. CDR1 is SGHRS and CDR2 is YFSETQ in the germline V gene. This CDR3 comprises 17 residues. The CDR3 reads CASSLLALAGGTYEQYF. The CDR3 DNA is TGCGCCAGCAGCTTGTTGGCACTAGCGGGAGGAACCTACGAGCAGTACTTC.

Ten or more counts support this clonotype. The chain is built from TRBV7-3 and TRBJ2-1; D gene uncertain. V lost 6 bases and J 0 bases, leaving 9 bases between the germline ends. The CDR3 spans 14 residues. From germline, CDR1 is SGHTA and CDR2 FQGTGA. The CDR3 sequence: CASRESSSYNEQFF. DNA for the CDR3: TGTGCCAGCAGGGAGTCGAGCTCCTACAATGAGCAGTTCTTC.

The CDR3 protein is CASSAYPLAGAPGIQYF. The CDR3 DNA follows: TGTGCCAGCTCCGCTTACCCTCTAGCGGGAGCCCCAGGCATTCAGTACTTC. The chain joins TRBV6-2 or TRBV6-3 to TRBJ2-4; 10 bases agree with TRBD2. J was trimmed by 9 bases and V by 8 bases; bases with no gene match: 19. Per germline, CDR1 MNHEY and CDR2 SVGEGT. This CDR3 comprises 17 residues.

In this sample, this clonotype turned up a few times. The rearrangement links TRBV28 to TRBJ2-1, with D maybe TRBD2 (6 bases). CDR3 size: 15 residues. Germline lookup yields CDR1 MDHEN and CDR2 SYDVKM. The V end was cut by 5 bases, the J end by 6 bases, with 17 bases between. CDR3 loop: CASSLGSAGSNEQFF. The CDR3 nucleotides read TGTGCCAGCAGTCTCGGTTCCGCCGGGAGCAATGAGCAGTTCTTC.

This clonotype was recorded many times. The V call is TRBV5-4, the J call TRBJ2-3; D not resolved. Per the germline V gene, CDR1 is SGHNT and CDR2 is YYREEE (reference sequence). Trimming pared 0 bases from V and 4 bases from J, leaving 9 bases between. There are 14 residues in the CDR3. In DNA, the CDR3 is TGTGCCAGCAGCTTGGCGGGTGGGTCAGATACGCAGTATTTT. Protein product: CASSLAGGSDTQYF.

This clonotype has just a few counts. The rearrangement uses TRBV20-1 and TRBJ1-2; D gene ambiguous. Trimming stripped 3 bases from V and 3 bases from J, with 23 bases between. This CDR3 comprises 17 residues. Germline V lookup: CDR1 DFQATT, CDR2 SNEGSKA (reference sequence). DNA of the CDR3: TGCAGTGCTAGCCTCACTGACCTCAGGCTATCGGACTATGGCTACACCTTC. Translating gives CSASLTDLRLSDYGYTF.

The chain is built from TRBV5-8 and TRBJ1-6, with D unresolved. The CDR3 loop spans 15 amino acids. V was clipped by 4 bases and J by 10 bases, with 18 bases between them. Germline CDR1 is SGHTS and CDR2 is YDEGEE. CDR3 protein: CASSLSAGVASPLHF. The CDR3 DNA reads TGTGCCAGCAGCCTATCAGCCGGGGTCGCGTCACCCCTCCACTTT. Variable domain in full (rest from reference TRBV5-8 and TRBJ1-6): EAGVTQSPTHLIKTRGQQATLRCSPISGHTSVYWYQQALGLGLQFLLWYDEGEERNRGNFPPRFSGRQFPNYSSELNVNALELEDSALYLCASSLSAGVASPLHFGNGTRLTVT.

This sequence joins TRBV28 and TRBJ2-7; D unresolved. Germline V gives CDR1 MDHEN, CDR2 SYDVKM. The CDR3 consists of 17 residues. Trimming stripped 6 bases from V and 2 bases from J, with 23 bases between. CDR3 loop: CASSYPPEMVLTYEQYF. The CDR3, as DNA: TGTGCCAGCAGCTACCCTCCGGAGATGGTTTTGACCTACGAGCAGTACTTC.